Shown below are 6 T cell receptor beta chains from a single sample sequenced in a study of shared clonotypes between healthy human individuals. Profiling relied on immunoSEQ multiplex PCR, and the TCRdb table lists in-frame clones only, not all of them. The sample shows about 1.1 million clones, more than 75% of them seen only once. The material sequenced was memory CD4+ T cells from PBMCs. Subset: CD45RA-negative fraction. These receptors were collected from a man aged 18 to 30 in good health. Some clones in this sample may be carry-over from other donors' samples.

V is TRBV27 and J is TRBJ1-5, with a tentative D call TRBD1 (5 bases). The V end lost 5 bases, the J end lost 6 bases, and 20 bases lay between the germline ends. CDR3 length: 16 amino acids. Germline CDR1 and CDR2: MNHEY and SMNVEV (reference sequence). CDR3 coding DNA: TGTGCCAGCAGTCCGAACCGGGACTTGTATATTCAGCCCCAGCATTTT. Its translation: CASSPNRDLYIQPQHF.

This chain joins TRBV5-1 and TRBJ1-2; tentatively, D is TRBD1 (6 bases). Germline-derived CDR1 and CDR2 are SGHRS and YFSETQ. V dropped 4 bases and J dropped 0 bases, with 16 bases sitting between them. The CDR3 covers 16 residues. CDR3 loop: CASSREGGDANYGYTF. The CDR3 bases are TGCGCCAGCAGCCGTGAGGGGGGAGACGCTAACTATGGCTACACCTTC.

The chain uses TRBV28 and TRBJ2-3; perhaps TRBD1 as D (6 bases). The germline gives CDR1 MDHEN, CDR2 SYDVKM. The CDR3 contains 13 residues. V lost 6 bases to trimming and J lost 3 bases, with 10 bases between them. The CDR3 loop reads CASRPQGTDTQYF. CDR3 bases: TGTGCCAGCAGACCACAGGGTACAGATACGCAGTATTTT.

The chain recombines TRBV10-3 with TRBJ1-1, with D unclear. The CDR3 is 15 amino acids. Trimming stripped 3 bases from V and 4 bases from J, with 15 bases between. Germline CDR1 reads ENHRY; CDR2 reads SYGVKD. CDR3 nucleotides: TGTGCCATCAGTGATCTGGGGAGGATTAGCACTGAAGCTTTCTTT. Amino acid sequence: CAISDLGRISTEAFF.

The chain has TRBV5-4 and TRBJ2-3, with D unresolved. Germline V lookup: CDR1 SGHNT, CDR2 YYREEE (reference sequence). The CDR3 covers 12 residues. V dropped 3 bases and J dropped 6 bases, with 8 bases sitting between them. CDR3 bases: TGTGCCAGCAGCTCCAATGGGGATACGCAGTATTTT. This codes for CASSSNGDTQYF.

V usage is TRBV5-1 and J usage is TRBJ2-1, with D possibly being TRBD2 (6 bases). The CDR3 spans 15 residues. From germline, CDR1 is SGHRS and CDR2 YFSETQ. Trimming removed 4 bases from V and 1 base from J, with 12 bases in between. CDR3: CASSEGGESYNEQFF. The CDR3 DNA follows: TGCGCCAGCAGCGAGGGAGGAGAATCCTACAATGAGCAGTTCTTC.